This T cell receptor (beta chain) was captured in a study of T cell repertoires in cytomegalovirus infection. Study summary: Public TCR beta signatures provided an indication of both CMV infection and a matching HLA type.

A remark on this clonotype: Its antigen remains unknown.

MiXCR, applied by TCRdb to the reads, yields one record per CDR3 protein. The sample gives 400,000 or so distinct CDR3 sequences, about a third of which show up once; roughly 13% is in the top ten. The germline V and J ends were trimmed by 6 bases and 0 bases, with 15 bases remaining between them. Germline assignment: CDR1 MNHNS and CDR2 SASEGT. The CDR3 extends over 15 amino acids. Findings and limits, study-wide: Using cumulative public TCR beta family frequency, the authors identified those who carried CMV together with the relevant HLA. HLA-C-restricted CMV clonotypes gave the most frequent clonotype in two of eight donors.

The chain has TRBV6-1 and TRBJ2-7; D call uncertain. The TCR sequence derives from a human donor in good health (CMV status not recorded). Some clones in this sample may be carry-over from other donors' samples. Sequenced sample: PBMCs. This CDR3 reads CASSIGPESSYEQYF. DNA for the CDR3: TGTGCCAGCAGCATCGGGCCCGAAAGCTCCTACGAGCAGTACTTC.